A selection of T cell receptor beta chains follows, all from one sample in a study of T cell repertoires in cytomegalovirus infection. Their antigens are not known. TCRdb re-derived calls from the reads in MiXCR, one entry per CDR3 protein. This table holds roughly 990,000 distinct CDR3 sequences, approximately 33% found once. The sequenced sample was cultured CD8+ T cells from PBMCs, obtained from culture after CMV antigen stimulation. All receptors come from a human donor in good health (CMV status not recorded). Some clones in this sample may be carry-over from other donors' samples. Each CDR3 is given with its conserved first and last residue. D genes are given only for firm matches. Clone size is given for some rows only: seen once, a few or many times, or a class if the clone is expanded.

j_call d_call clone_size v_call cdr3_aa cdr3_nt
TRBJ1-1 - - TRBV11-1 CASGGTTEAFF TGTGCCAGCGGAGGGACGACTGAAGCTTTCTTT
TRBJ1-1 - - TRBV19 CASSNIGSGDTEAFF TGTGCCAGTAGTAACATCGGTTCCGGGGACACTGAAGCTTTCTTT
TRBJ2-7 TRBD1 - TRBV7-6 CASSFADRGGYEQYF TGTGCCAGCAGCTTTGCCGACAGGGGGGGCTACGAGCAGTACTTC
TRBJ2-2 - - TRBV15 CATSRGERGNTGELFF TGTGCCACCAGCAGAGGAGAACGGGGGAACACCGGGGAGCTGTTTTTT
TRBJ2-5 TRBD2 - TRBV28 CASSPHGSSGAEETQYF TGTGCCAGCAGCCCTCACGGATCTAGCGGGGCCGAAGAGACCCAGTACTTC
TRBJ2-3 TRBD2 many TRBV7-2 CASSLLAGGPVADTQYF TGTGCCAGCAGCTTATTAGCGGGGGGGCCGGTCGCAGATACGCAGTATTTT
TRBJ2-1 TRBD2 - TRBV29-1 CSVEDLNGGADEQFF TGCAGCGTTGAAGATCTTAACGGGGGGGCAGATGAGCAGTTCTTC
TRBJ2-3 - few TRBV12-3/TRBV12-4 CASTFYVPGGPTDTQYF TGTGCCAGCACTTTTTACGTACCCGGGGGCCCCACAGATACGCAGTATTTT
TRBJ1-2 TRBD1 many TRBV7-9 CASSPRTGGFYGYTF TGTGCCAGCAGCCCCAGGACAGGGGGCTTCTATGGCTACACCTTC
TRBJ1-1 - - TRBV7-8 CASSLEPSGGAGIF TGTGCCAGCAGCTTAGAGCCCAGTGGGGGCGCGGGGATCTTT
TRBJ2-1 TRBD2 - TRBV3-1 CASSGGSGGHYNEQFF TGTGCCAGCAGCGGGGGTAGCGGGGGTCACTACAATGAGCAGTTCTTC
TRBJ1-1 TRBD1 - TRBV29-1 CSVGQGAEAEAFF TGCAGCGTTGGACAGGGGGCCGAGGCTGAAGCTTTCTTT
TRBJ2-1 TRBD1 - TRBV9 CASSGGTGVSSYYNEQFF TGTGCCAGCAGCGGGGGGACAGGGGTAAGCTCCTACTACAATGAGCAGTTCTTC
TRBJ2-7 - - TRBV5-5 CASSLTLAAREQYF TGTGCCAGCAGCTTAACACTAGCCGCACGCGAGCAGTACTTC
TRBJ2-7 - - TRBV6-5 CASSYGLGSYEQYF TGTGCCAGCAGTTACGGGTTGGGCTCCTACGAGCAGTACTTC
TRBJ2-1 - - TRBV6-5 CASSPYSRLSTEQFF TGTGCCAGCAGTCCCTATAGCAGGTTGAGCACAGAGCAGTTCTTC
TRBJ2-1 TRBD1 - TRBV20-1 CSARRDSNEQFF TGCAGTGCTCGCCGGGACAGCAATGAGCAGTTCTTC
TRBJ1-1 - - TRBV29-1 CSVEDRGSTDTEAFF TGCAGCGTTGAAGACCGGGGTTCGACGGATACTGAAGCTTTCTTT
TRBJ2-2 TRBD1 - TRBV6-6 CASSYAGGSAGELFF TGTGCCAGCAGTTACGCAGGGGGCTCCGCCGGGGAGCTGTTTTTT
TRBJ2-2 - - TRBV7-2 CASSLELGNTGELFF TGTGCCAGCAGCTTAGAGCTGGGGAACACCGGGGAGCTGTTTTTT
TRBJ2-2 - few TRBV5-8 CASSFDGELFF TGTGCCAGCAGCTTTGACGGGGAGCTGTTTTTT
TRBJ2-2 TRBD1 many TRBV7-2 CASRGQGVFTGELFF TGTGCCAGCAGGGGACAGGGAGTATTCACCGGGGAGCTGTTTTTT
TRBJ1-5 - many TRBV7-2 CASSFGQGINQPQHF TGTGCCAGCAGCTTTGGGCAGGGAATCAATCAGCCCCAGCATTTT
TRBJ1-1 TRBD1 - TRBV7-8 CASSLGGGPREAFF TGTGCCAGCAGCTTAGGAGGGGGCCCGAGGGAAGCTTTCTTT
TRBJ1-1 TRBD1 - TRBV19 CASSIGGQGGENTGAFF TGTGCCAGTAGTATTGGTGGACAGGGGGGAGAAAACACTGGAGCTTTCTTT
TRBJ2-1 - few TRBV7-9 CASSAPHEQFF TGTGCCAGCAGCGCCCCCCATGAGCAGTTCTTC
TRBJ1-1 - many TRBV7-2 CASSSFLNTEAFF TGTGCCAGCAGCTCGTTTTTGAACACTGAAGCTTTCTTT
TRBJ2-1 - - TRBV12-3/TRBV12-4 CASSRLRDTFYNEQFF TGTGCCAGCAGCAGACTACGGGACACCTTCTACAATGAGCAGTTCTTC
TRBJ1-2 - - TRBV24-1 CATRREAGPPPNNYGYTF TGTGCCACCAGACGGGAGGCTGGGCCCCCACCGAATAACTATGGCTACACCTTC
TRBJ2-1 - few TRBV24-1 CATSPDFGGDNEQFF TGTGCCACCAGTCCCGATTTTGGTGGTGACAATGAGCAGTTCTTC
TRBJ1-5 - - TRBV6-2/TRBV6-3 CASSYMGNQPQHF TGTGCCAGCAGTTACATGGGCAATCAGCCCCAGCATTTT
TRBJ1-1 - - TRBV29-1 CSVEDKGNTRSEAFF TGCAGCGTTGAAGATAAGGGGAACACCAGGTCAGAAGCTTTCTTT
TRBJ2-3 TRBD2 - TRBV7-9 CASSSMGGDTDTQYF TGTGCCAGCAGCTCGATGGGGGGGGACACAGATACGCAGTATTTT
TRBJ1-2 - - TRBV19 CASSRNNYGYTF TGTGCCAGTAGTAGGAACAACTATGGCTACACCTTC
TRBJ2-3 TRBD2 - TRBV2 CASTLRRLAGGLGTDTQYF TGTGCCAGCACCCTACGCCGACTAGCGGGGGGCCTGGGCACAGATACGCAGTATTTT
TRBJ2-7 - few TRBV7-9 CASSPKGGGHIREQYF TGTGCCAGCAGCCCCAAGGGAGGGGGTCATATACGAGAGCAGTACTTC
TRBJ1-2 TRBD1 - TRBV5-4 CASSSGQAPNYGYTF TGTGCCAGCAGCTCGGGACAGGCGCCTAACTATGGCTACACCTTC
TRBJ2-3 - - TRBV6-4 CASSSGVGHTDTQYF TGTGCCAGCAGTTCTGGGGTGGGGCACACAGATACGCAGTATTTT
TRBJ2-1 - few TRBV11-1 CASSHRTAYNEQFF TGTGCCAGCAGCCACAGGACAGCCTACAATGAGCAGTTCTTC
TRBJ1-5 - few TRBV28 CASSLGGLGSNQPQHF TGTGCCAGCAGTTTAGGGGGACTGGGCAGCAATCAGCCCCAGCATTTT
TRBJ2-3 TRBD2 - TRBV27 CASSFLAGDQQGDTQYF TGTGCCAGCAGTTTCCTAGCGGGGGACCAGCAGGGGGATACGCAGTATTTT
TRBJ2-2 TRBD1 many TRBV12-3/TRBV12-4 CASSPDRVNTGELFF TGTGCCAGCAGCCCGGACAGGGTGAACACCGGGGAGCTGTTTTTT
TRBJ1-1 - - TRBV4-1 CASSQDWGIGGTEAFF TGCGCCAGCAGCCAAGATTGGGGGATCGGGGGCACTGAAGCTTTCTTT
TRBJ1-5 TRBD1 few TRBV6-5 CASRPGTGEQPQHF TGTGCCAGCAGGCCCGGGACAGGGGAACAGCCCCAGCATTTT
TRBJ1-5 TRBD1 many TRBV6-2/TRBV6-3 CASSSTWDRGLVTGQPQHF TGTGCCAGCAGTTCTACTTGGGACAGGGGGTTAGTCACAGGACAGCCCCAGCATTTT
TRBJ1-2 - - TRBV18 CASSPEDGPNYGYTF TGTGCCAGCTCACCAGAGGACGGTCCTAACTATGGCTACACCTTC
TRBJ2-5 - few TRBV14 CASSQDQEGPARETQYF TGTGCCAGCAGCCAAGATCAGGAGGGACCGGCACGGGAGACCCAGTACTTC
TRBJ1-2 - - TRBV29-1 CSAKGRGNYGYTF TGCAGCGCTAAGGGTCGGGGTAACTATGGCTACACCTTC
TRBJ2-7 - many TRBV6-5 CASSYSRVSGLPYEQYF TGTGCCAGCAGTTACTCGAGAGTCTCAGGTTTGCCCTACGAGCAGTACTTC
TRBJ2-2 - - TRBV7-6 CASSYGRTPTGELFF TGTGCCAGCAGCTACGGACGGACCCCCACCGGGGAGCTGTTTTTT
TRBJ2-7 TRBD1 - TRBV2 CASSGSGGDFVYEQYF TGTGCCAGCAGTGGATCAGGGGGCGATTTCGTCTACGAGCAGTACTTC
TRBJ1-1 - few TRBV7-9 CASSGRDNRIFTEAFF TGTGCCAGCAGCGGACGGGACAATAGGATATTCACTGAAGCTTTCTTT
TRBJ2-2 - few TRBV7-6 CASSPQGGAGELFF TGTGCCAGCAGCCCCCAGGGGGGGGCCGGGGAGCTGTTTTTT
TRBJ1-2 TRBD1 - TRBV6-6 CASILTADRLAGYTF TGTGCCAGCATCCTCACCGCGGACAGGCTAGCGGGCTACACCTTC
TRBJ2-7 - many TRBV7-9 CASSPSGGGSYEQYF TGTGCCAGCAGCCCCAGTGGGGGTGGTTCCTACGAGCAGTACTTC
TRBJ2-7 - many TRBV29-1 CSVGGPYEQYF TGCAGCGTCGGGGGCCCATACGAGCAGTACTTC
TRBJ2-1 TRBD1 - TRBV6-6 CASSYQIGTGNNEQFF TGTGCCAGCAGTTACCAAATAGGGACAGGGAACAATGAGCAGTTCTTC
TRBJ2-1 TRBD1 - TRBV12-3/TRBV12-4 CASSHRDRDNEQFF TGTGCCAGCAGTCACCGGGACAGGGACAATGAGCAGTTCTTC
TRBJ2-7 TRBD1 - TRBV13 CASSFDRGLYEQYF TGTGCCAGCAGTTTCGACAGGGGTCTCTACGAGCAGTACTTC